Below are 7 T cell receptor beta chains sequenced from a single sample in a study of blood T cells in healthy people across ages. A sample-barcoded 5' primer and a J-beta primer mix were used in a second PCR of roughly 6 to 11 cycles. TCRdb passed the 5' RACE reads through MiXCR, listing each CDR3 protein once. The sample has some 1.8 million distinct CDR3 sequences; about 39% are singletons. Input material: blood. The source of these receptors is a human donor in good health.

The CDR3 loop is CASSLEIGTGWDEQYF. The CDR3 DNA follows: TGTGCCAGCAGCTTAGAAATAGGGACAGGGTGGGACGAGCAGTACTTC. The chain combines TRBV7-6 with TRBJ2-7; 9 bases agree with TRBD1. Losses at the gene ends were 1 base for V and 5 bases for J; bases not matched to a gene: 9. This CDR3 is built from 16 residues. Germline values: CDR1 SGHVS, CDR2 FNYEAQ.

J is TRBJ2-1 and V is TRBV2; tentatively, D is TRBD2 (5 bases). The CDR3 loop spans 15 amino acids. The ends were cut back, 4 bases at V and 8 bases at J, with 18 bases in the middle. The germline CDR1 and CDR2 sequences are SNHLY and FYNNEI. The CDR3 DNA sequence: TGTGCCAGCAGTGGAGGACTTACAAATGTCCATGAGCAGTTCTTC. This sequence encodes CASSGGLTNVHEQFF.

This chain connects TRBV27 to TRBJ1-1; D is uncertain. The CDR3 sequence is 13 residues long. Germline CDR1 is MNHEY and CDR2 is SMNVEV (reference sequence). Trimming pared 4 bases from V and 7 bases from J, leaving 13 bases between. The CDR3 DNA reads as TGTGCCAGCAGTTACAGAGGGTACAATGAAGCTTTCTTT. This codes for CASSYRGYNEAFF.

The chain links TRBV12-3 or TRBV12-4 to TRBJ1-4; D is perhaps TRBD1 (5 bases). The CDR3 has 16 residues. V gave up 2 bases and J gave up 6 bases, with 16 bases separating them. The CDR3 bases are TGTGCCAGCAGTTTATTGATGGGGGTACAACATGAAAAACTGTTTTTT. It is translated as CASSLLMGVQHEKLFF.

This clonotype has more than one count but fewer than ten. The chain is built from TRBV10-3 and TRBJ2-1; 9 bases match TRBD2. Germline V gene data show CDR1 as ENHRY and CDR2 as SYGVKD. Trimming removed 9 bases from V and 9 bases from J; junction bases left unmatched: 6. The CDR3 length is 12 residues. The CDR3 nucleotides read TGTGCCATGGCTAGCGGGGCTGGTGAGCAGTTCTTC. It translates to CAMASGAGEQFF.

This clonotype has only a few counts. The chain employs TRBV7-2 and TRBJ2-1, with D hard to call. V dropped 5 bases and J dropped 15 bases, with 20 bases sitting between them. This CDR3 spans 13 amino acids. Germline-derived CDR1 and CDR2 are SGHTA and FQGNSA. DNA for the CDR3: TGTGCCAGCAGCCCCCTCGGATACGCGTCTCTGTTCTTC. Amino acids: CASSPLGYASLFF.

The CDR3 is CASSPGGNYQETQYF. For the CDR3, the DNA is TGCGCCAGCAGCCCAGGGGGCAACTACCAAGAGACCCAGTACTTC. This chain connects TRBV5-1 to TRBJ2-5; 8 bases agree with TRBD1. CDR1 and CDR2 (germline): SGHRS, YFSETQ. This CDR3 contains 15 residues. Trimming took 4 bases from V and 0 from J; bases not matched to a gene: 5.